Listed below are T cell receptor beta chains from one sample, sequenced in a study of CD8+ T cells in alopecia areata. Some clones are missing from TCRdb's copy, which holds only in-frame ones; the method was immunoSEQ multiplex PCR. This table has 160,000 or so clones, about 51% appearing once. Material: CD8+ T cells sorted from blood, obtained at week 0. All receptors come from a human donor with alopecia areata. The CDR3 runs from the conserved cysteine through the conserved F or W. Fields, in order: J gene, V gene, clone size, D gene, CDR3 DNA, CDR3 protein. A D gene is named only where the DNA matches it firmly. The size field is filled for only some rows; it gives once, few, many or a size class.

>TRBJ2-7|TRBV30|NA|NA
TGTGCCTGGAGTGTCTTAGGTCAAGAGCAGTACTTC
CAWSVLGQEQYF
>TRBJ1-1|TRBV19|NA|NA
TGTGCCAGTAGTGATCCGGGACAAGAAGCTTTCTTT
CASSDPGQEAFF
>TRBJ1-5|TRBV6-5|NA|NA
TGTGCCAGCAGTTACTCAGTGGAAGGACAGCCCCAGCATTTT
CASSYSVEGQPQHF
>TRBJ1-1|TRBV5-6|NA|NA
TGTGCCAGCAGCTACGAGGGCCCTGGGGCTGAAGCTTTCTTT
CASSYEGPGAEAFF
>TRBJ2-2|TRBV5-4|NA|NA
TGTGCCAGCAGCTTGGACACCGGGGAGCTGTTTTTT
CASSLDTGELFF
>TRBJ2-2|TRBV5-6|once|TRBD1
TGTGCCAGCAGCTCCGGGACAGGGTACACCGGGGAGCTGTTTTTT
CASSSGTGYTGELFF
>TRBJ2-5|TRBV4-3|NA|TRBD2
TGCGCCAGCAGCCAAGCCGTTGCGGGGGGAGAAGAGACCCAGTACTTC
CASSQAVAGGEETQYF
>TRBJ2-2|TRBV5-6|NA|NA
TGTGCCAGCAGCTCGAATAGCGTCACCGGGGAGCTGTTTTTT
CASSSNSVTGELFF
>TRBJ1-2|TRBV30|NA|NA
TGTGCCTGGAGTGTGGGCAGTCTCTATGGCTACACCTTC
CAWSVGSLYGYTF
>TRBJ2-7|TRBV7-2|NA|TRBD1
TGTGCCAGCAGCTACGGGACAGGGGTATACGAGCAGTACTTC
CASSYGTGVYEQYF
>TRBJ1-1|TRBV13|NA|NA
TGTGCCAGCAGCTCACCAGGGGATTTGAACACTGAAGCTTTCTTT
CASSSPGDLNTEAFF
>TRBJ2-1|TRBV29-1|NA|NA
TGCAGCGTTGCGGAGAGGGTCAATGAGCAGTTCTTC
CSVAERVNEQFF
>TRBJ2-4|TRBV2|few|NA
TGTGCCAGCAGTGACGTAAGAGGGACAGCCAAAAACATTCAGTACTTC
CASSDVRGTAKNIQYF
>TRBJ2-5|TRBV11-3|few|NA
TGTGCCAGCAGCCCAGGGATCTGGGGATACCAGTACTTC
CASSPGIWGYQYF
>TRBJ2-7|TRBV4-3|NA|TRBD2
TGCGCCAGCAGCCAAGATCGTACTAGCGGGGGGACCTACGAGCAGTACTTC
CASSQDRTSGGTYEQYF
>TRBJ1-1|TRBV2|few|NA
TGTGCCAGCAGAGGCAGGGTGAACACTGAAGCTTTCTTT
CASRGRVNTEAFF
>TRBJ2-7|TRBV29-1|few|TRBD1
TGCAGCGTTGGGGACAGGGTCCGCGAGCAGTACTTC
CSVGDRVREQYF
>TRBJ2-7|TRBV29-1|NA|NA
TGCAGCGTACCGTGGAAGGGGGACGAGCAGTACTTC
CSVPWKGDEQYF
>TRBJ2-5|TRBV6-5|few|NA
TGTGCCAGCAGCACAACAGGAAATCAAGAGACCCAGTACTTC
CASSTTGNQETQYF
>TRBJ2-1|TRBV10-1|NA|TRBD2
TGCGCCAGCAGCGGGACTAGCGGGGCTGATGAGCAGTTCTTC
CASSGTSGADEQFF
>TRBJ2-1|TRBV7-9|NA|NA
TGTGCCAGCAGCTCCGACAGCTCGGGGCAGTTCTTC
CASSSDSSGQFF
>TRBJ2-1|TRBV30|few|NA
TGTGCCTGGAGCGCTGACAGTTCGACTGAGCAGTTCTTC
CAWSADSSTEQFF
>TRBJ2-1|TRBV30|few|NA
TGTGCCTGGAGTGTTCGAAAAGAAGGGGTCCACAATGAGCAGTTCTTC
CAWSVRKEGVHNEQFF
>TRBJ2-3|TRBV30|NA|NA
TGTGCCTGGAGTGGTGGTGTGGGGAGCCCCACAGATACGCAGTATTTT
CAWSGGVGSPTDTQYF
>TRBJ1-2|TRBV7-9|few|TRBD1
TGTGCCAGCAGCATGCAGAACAGGGGGGGCAATGGCTACACCTTC
CASSMQNRGGNGYTF
>TRBJ2-2|TRBV12-5|NA|NA
TGTGCTAGTGCCCCGAACACCGGGGAGCTGTTTTTT
CASAPNTGELFF
>TRBJ1-1|TRBV7-2|NA|NA
TGTGCCAGCAGCCCCGGCCGACTAACTGAAGCTTTCTTT
CASSPGRLTEAFF